Following are 14 T cell receptor beta chains from one sample sequenced in a study of shared clonotypes between healthy human individuals. Libraries were prepared by immunoSEQ multiplex PCR; TCRdb keeps only in-frame clonotypes and omits some of them. The repertoire holds approximately 2,000,000 clones, with 92% as singletons. Sample: naive CD4+ T cells from PBMCs. Subset specified: CD45RA+ positively selected. All receptors derive from a man between 18 and 29 years old in good health. Some clones in this sample may be carry-over from other donors' samples.

The chain uses TRBV30 and TRBJ2-2; 11 bases match TRBD2. CDR1 and CDR2 (germline): GTSNPN, SVGIG (reference sequence). The CDR3 runs 15 residues. V was clipped by 7 bases and J by 5 bases; unmatched bases: 9. The CDR3 sequence is CASGTSGGGTGELFF. In DNA, the CDR3 is TGTGCCTCGGGGACTAGCGGCGGGGGGACCGGGGAGCTGTTTTTT.

V usage is TRBV5-1 and J usage is TRBJ1-1; D is unresolved. The CDR3 runs to 13 residues. CDR1 and CDR2 from the germline V gene are SGHRS and YFSETQ. V shed 0 bases and J shed 7 bases, with 10 bases lying between them. The CDR3 sequence: CASSLALRGEAFF. DNA for the CDR3: TGCGCCAGCAGCTTGGCACTCCGAGGTGAAGCTTTCTTT.

Details on this clone: At the DNA level, this CDR3 is encoded by other sequences in the same sample as well. The chain joins TRBV5-1 to TRBJ2-5; D may be TRBD1 (5 bases). CDR3 length equals 13 residues. V shed 4 bases and J shed 4 bases, with 11 bases lying between them. The V gene's germline CDR1 is SGHRS and CDR2 YFSETQ. CDR3 DNA: TGCGCCAGCAGCCCTGGTAGGGGAGAGACCCAGTACTTC. It codes for CASSPGRGETQYF. Variable domain in full (rest from reference TRBV5-1 and TRBJ2-5): KAGVTQTPRYLIKTRGQQVTLSCSPISGHRSVSWYQQTPGQGLQFLFEYFSETQRNKGNFPGRFSGRQFSNSRSEMNVSTLELGDSALYLCASSPGRGETQYFGPGTRLLVL.

As for this clone: Without the conserved terminal phenylalanine or tryptophan, this CDR3 likely stems from a read error. The limits of the CDR3 on the DNA are not certain, so only TCRdb's listed CDR3 is given. This chain links TRBV5-8 with TRBJ2-7; the table assigns TRBD2, which was not confirmed against the DNA. A total of 13 residues make up the CDR3, ends included. The germline V gene encodes CDR1 SGHTS and CDR2 YDEGEE. The CDR3 reads CASSPRVSSGGPI.

The rearrangement uses TRBV7-9 and TRBJ2-7, with 7 bases identical to TRBD2. This CDR3 has 14 amino acids. Germline V gene lookup returns CDR1 SEHNR and CDR2 FQNEAQ (reference sequence). The V segment lost 6 bases and the J segment 2 bases; nucleotides outside the gene matches: 7. CDR3 sequence (DNA): TGTGCCAGCAGACCACTTAGCGGGCCCTACGAGCAGTACTTC. Amino acids: CASRPLSGPYEQYF.

J is TRBJ1-1 and V is TRBV28, with D uncertain. This CDR3 region has 14 residues. The V gene lost 3 bases and the J gene lost 1 base, with 9 bases spanning the gap. CDR1 and CDR2 (germline): MDHEN, SYDVKM. CDR3 coding DNA: TGTGCCAGCAGTTTTGGCGTAAGGAACACTGAAGCTTTCTTT. Its translation is CASSFGVRNTEAFF.

V is TRBV2 and J is TRBJ2-1, with D possibly TRBD2 on 6 matching bases. CDR1 SNHLY and CDR2 FYNNEI come from the germline V gene. This CDR3 comprises 13 residues. Trimming shortened V by 10 bases and J by 7 bases, and 17 bases separated the two germline ends. The CDR3 DNA sequence: TGTGCCACCCGGGATGGGGGGAGTAATGAGCAGTTCTTC. The encoded protein is CATRDGGSNEQFF.

About this clone itself: This same CDR3 is encoded by further DNA sequences in the sample. This chain joins TRBV2 and TRBJ2-7; D uncertain. Trimming took 5 bases from V and 3 from J, leaving 8 bases between them. Germline values: CDR1 SNHLY, CDR2 FYNNEI. CDR3 size: 12 residues. The CDR3: CASSFADYEQYF. The DNA of the CDR3 is TGTGCCAGCAGTTTCGCGGACTACGAGCAGTACTTC.

This clone was seen a few times. The chain combines TRBV11-2 with TRBJ1-1, with TRBD1 matching over 7 bases. The CDR3 length is 14 residues. After removal of 7 bases from V and 4 bases from J, the junction contained 9 bases not matched to a gene. Looked up from germline, CDR1 is SGHAT and CDR2 is FQNNGV. The DNA of the CDR3 is TGTGCCAGCACAGGATCAGGGGGAGCCACTGAAGCTTTCTTT. Protein sequence: CASTGSGGATEAFF.

Concerning this clone: The sample contains more than one DNA sequence encoding this CDR3. V is TRBV6-5 and J is TRBJ2-7; a weak D match, TRBD1 (6 bases). V dropped 2 bases and J dropped 2 bases, with 7 bases sitting between them. Germline V gene lookup returns CDR1 MNHEY and CDR2 SVGAGI. CDR3 length: 13 amino acids. CDR3 sequence reads: CASSYRDTYEQYF. In DNA form, the CDR3 reads TGTGCCAGCAGTTACAGGGACACCTACGAGCAGTACTTC.

The rearrangement uses TRBV18 and TRBJ1-1; 9 nucleotides line up with TRBD1. V lost 3 bases to trimming and J lost 11 bases; unmatched junction nucleotides: 7. The CDR3 covers 13 residues. Germline lookup yields CDR1 KGHSH and CDR2 LQKENI. The CDR3 protein is CASSPGTGTGAFF. The CDR3 coding sequence is TGTGCCAGCTCACCCGGGACAGGGACTGGGGCTTTCTTT.

Note on this clone: Other DNA sequences in the same sample also yield this CDR3. The chain joins TRBV7-3 to TRBJ2-7; TRBD1 aligns across 10 bases. The CDR3 extends over 14 amino acids. CDR1 is SGHTA, CDR2 FQGTGA, per germline. J was trimmed by 2 bases and V by 5 bases; bases with no gene match: 3. For the CDR3, the DNA is TGTGCCAGCAGCCCCGGACAGGGGGCCTACGAGCAGTACTTC. Its translation: CASSPGQGAYEQYF.

DNA of the CDR3: TGTGCCAGCAGTTTAAGGGGACAGGGAGTAGGGGAGACCCAGTACTTC. This translates into CASSLRGQGVGETQYF. The rearrangement joins TRBV27 to TRBJ2-5, with 9 nucleotides matching TRBD1. The V segment lost 2 bases and the J segment 5 bases; nucleotides outside the gene matches: 9. CDR3 length: 16 amino acids. The germline gives CDR1 MNHEY, CDR2 SMNVEV (reference sequence).

This chain uses TRBV5-1 with TRBJ1-2; a weak D match, TRBD1 (6 bases). The CDR3 length is 15 residues. V lost 0 bases, J lost 3 bases, and 12 bases lay in between. The V gene's germline CDR1 is SGHRS and CDR2 YFSETQ. This chain's CDR3 is CASSLVGGADYGYTF. For the CDR3, the DNA is TGCGCCAGCAGCTTGGTGGGGGGCGCGGACTATGGCTACACCTTC.